This TCR beta chain originates from a study of shared clonotypes between healthy human individuals. In the original processing: Quality scores were absent from the junction-only immunoSEQ sequences, so filtering differed. Profiled with immunoSEQ multiplex PCR; TCRdb holds only in-frame clones, not every one. V and J calls and clone size are those listed in that table; D and trimming were worked out from the DNA. The table records over 95,000 clones, about 71% of them present only once. General observations from the study: At large depth, rarefaction still showed sorted-subset sequencing to be incomplete.

The CDR3 contains 12 residues. The germline V and J ends were trimmed by 3 bases and 10 bases, with 10 bases remaining between them. CDR1 and CDR2 (germline): LNHDA, SQIVND (reference sequence). Notes on this clone: What it binds is unknown.

All participating donors were Caucasian adults from Nashville, Tennessee. This TCR came from a woman aged 30 to 39 in good health. Sequencing was performed on memory CD8+ T cells sorted from blood. Subset reported: CD45RO+ cells pooled with CCR7-negative TemRA cells. The rearrangement uses TRBV19 and TRBJ1-5; D gene unclear. DNA of the CDR3: TGTGCCAGTAGTATTGGGTGGGTACCCCAGCATTTT. Amino acids: CASSIGWVPQHF. Full variable domain (remainder filled in from reference TRBV19 and TRBJ1-5): DGGITQSPKYLFRKEGQNVTLSCEQNLNHDAMYWYRQDPGQGLRLIYYSQIVNDFQKGDIAEGYSVSREKKESFPLTVTSAQKNPTAFYLCASSIGWVPQHFGDGTRLSIL.